The T cell receptor beta chain under discussion was sequenced for a study of blood T cell repertoires in COVID-19. Per the germline V gene, CDR1 is SNHLY and CDR2 is FYNNEI. The CDR3 contains 16 residues. Between the trimmed V and J ends, which lost 2 bases and 0 bases, there was a span of 13 bases. TCRdb's copy holds only in-frame clones and misses some; the assay was immunoSEQ multiplex PCR. The sample has approximately 230,000 clones; about nine tenths are singletons. The chain has TRBV2 and TRBJ1-1; a possible D gene is TRBD1 (6 bases). The sequenced material came from peripheral blood. The receptor was isolated from a woman aged 25 to 39 with COVID-19, enrolled during active disease. Here the CDR3 DNA reads TGTGCCAGCAGTGAATCCCGCGACAGGATGAACACTGAAGCTTTCTTT. Its protein product is CASSESRDRMNTEAFF.